This passage covers 28 T cell receptor beta chains from one sample sequenced in a study of blood T cell repertoires in COVID-19. The repertoire was sequenced with immunoSEQ multiplex PCR; TCRdb's copy has only in-frame clones and lacks some. The sample lists about 92,000 clones, about 78% seen once, with nearly 9% in the top ten. What was sequenced was peripheral blood. All receptors derive from a man aged 45 to 65 who had recovered from COVID-19.

The J gene is TRBJ2-5, the V gene TRBV27; TRBD1 is a possible D gene (5 bases). Germline V gene sequence: CDR1 MNHEY, CDR2 SMNVEV (reference sequence). V lost 1 base to trimming and J lost 5 bases, with 11 bases between them. The CDR3 has 14 residues. CDR3: CASSLLGSGETQYF. CDR3 nucleotides: TGTGCCAGCAGTTTATTAGGATCAGGGGAGACCCAGTACTTC.

This rearrangement joins TRBV11-2 to TRBJ2-3; 10 bases align to TRBD2. Germline V gene sequence: CDR1 SGHAT, CDR2 FQNNGV. CDR3 length: 16 amino acids. With 3 bases clipped from V and 2 bases from J, the junction kept 5 bases outside the gene matches. The CDR3 nucleotides read TGTGCCAGCAGCTTCGGTAGCGGGAGGAACACAGATACGCAGTATTTT. Translating gives CASSFGSGRNTDTQYF.

The chain joins TRBV24-1 to TRBJ2-5; 10 positions match TRBD1. This CDR3 is 15 amino acids long. V lost 5 bases to trimming and J lost 5 bases; unmatched junction nucleotides: 7. Germline V gene sequence: CDR1 KGHDR, CDR2 SFDVKD. DNA of the CDR3: TGTGCCACCAGTGCACCGGACAGGGGGGAGGAGACCCAGTACTTC. Translating it yields CATSAPDRGEETQYF.

V is TRBV3-1 (or the pseudogene TRBV3-2) and J is TRBJ1-6, with a possible D match to TRBD1 (5 bases). There are 15 residues in the CDR3. Germline V gene sequence: CDR1 LGHDT, CDR2 YNNKEL (reference sequence). V was shortened by 5 bases and J by 5 bases, with 13 bases between the two germline ends. CDR3 bases: TGTGCCAGCAGCTCCTCGGCGACAGATAATTCACCCCTCCACTTT. Translated: CASSSSATDNSPLHF.

The genes are TRBV3-1 (or the pseudogene TRBV3-2) and TRBJ1-6; D is possibly TRBD1 (5 bases). V lost 1 base to trimming and J lost 9 bases, with 13 bases between them. Germline assignment: CDR1 LGHDT and CDR2 YNNKEL (reference sequence). CDR3 length: 15 amino acids. The CDR3 nucleotides read TGTGCCAGCAGCCAAGTAGTGGGGGGGGGTTCACCCCTCCACTTT. As protein: CASSQVVGGGSPLHF.

This clone was observed once. The gene calls are TRBV18 and TRBJ1-2; TRBD1 agrees at 8 bases. The CDR3 runs 13 residues. J lost 5 bases, V lost 3 bases, and 2 bases had no gene match. The germline V gene encodes CDR1 KGHSH and CDR2 LQKENI. CDR3: CASSPDRAYGYTF. In DNA form, the CDR3 reads TGTGCCAGCTCACCGGACAGGGCTTATGGCTACACCTTC.

V and J are TRBV10-1 and TRBJ2-3, with D possibly matching TRBD2 (5 bases). The germline gives CDR1 WNHNN, CDR2 SYGVQD (reference sequence). Trimming stripped 1 base from V and 0 bases from J, with 5 bases between. The CDR3 runs to 14 residues. The CDR3 sequence is CASSEWTSTDTQYF. The CDR3 region has the DNA TGCGCCAGCAGTGAGTGGACTAGCACAGATACGCAGTATTTT.

The chain carries TRBV27 and TRBJ1-2, with TRBD1 matching over 8 bases. The CDR3 loop spans 15 amino acids. The V gene's germline CDR1 is MNHEY and CDR2 SMNVEV (reference sequence). The junction had 9 bases not matched to a gene; V was cut back by 5 bases and J by 4 bases. The chain's CDR3 is CASSPGRGRTYGYTF. The DNA of the CDR3 is TGTGCCAGCAGTCCCGGCAGGGGGCGGACCTATGGCTACACCTTC.

The chain links TRBV3-1 (or the pseudogene TRBV3-2) to TRBJ1-2; D is undetermined. CDR1 LGHDT and CDR2 YNNKEL come from the germline V gene (reference sequence). This CDR3 contains 15 residues. With 6 bases removed from V and 2 bases from J, the gap between germline ends came to 16 bases. CDR3 region: CASRDDGGRNYGYTF. CDR3 nucleotides: TGTGCCAGCAGAGACGACGGAGGGCGGAACTATGGCTACACCTTC.

This clone was detected only a few times. Other nucleotide sequences in the sample specify the same CDR3. The rearrangement joins TRBV18 to TRBJ1-2, with a tentative D call TRBD1 (5 bases). Trimming left V 2 bases short and J 8 bases short, with 12 bases between. Looked up from germline, CDR1 is KGHSH and CDR2 is LQKENI. The CDR3 contains 13 residues. The CDR3 DNA is TGTGCCAGCTCACCATCGGACACCAGAGGCTACACCTTC. Protein: CASSPSDTRGYTF.

This clone was detected only once. This sequence joins TRBV19 and TRBJ2-1; 13 nucleotides match TRBD2. The V gene's germline CDR1 is LNHDA and CDR2 SQIVND (reference sequence). This CDR3 comprises 16 residues. V shed 4 bases and J 2 bases; nucleotides not matched to a gene: 2. The CDR3 nucleotides read TGTGCCAGTAGTAGGACTAGCGGGAGTACCTACAATGAGCAGTTCTTC. Residues: CASSRTSGSTYNEQFF.

This chain connects TRBV4-1 to TRBJ1-4; D perhaps matches TRBD1 (6 bases). The CDR3 length is 15 residues. Between the trimmed V and J ends, which lost 4 bases and 7 bases, there was a span of 16 bases. Germline V gives CDR1 MGHRA, CDR2 YSYEKL. The CDR3 sequence is CASSPSNRVGEKLFF. The CDR3 coding sequence is TGCGCCAGCAGCCCTAGTAACAGGGTGGGTGAAAAACTGTTTTTT.

This CDR3 is CSASRGEQFF. CDR3 sequence (DNA): TGCAGTGCTAGCAGGGGAGAGCAGTTCTTC. The rearrangement uses TRBV20-1 and TRBJ2-1, with D maybe TRBD1 (6 bases). This CDR3 region has 10 residues. V lost 3 bases to trimming and J lost 10 bases, with 7 bases between them. Germline loops: CDR1 DFQATT, CDR2 SNEGSKA (reference sequence).

V gene TRBV29-1 combines with J gene TRBJ1-1; 7 nucleotides agree with TRBD1. From germline, CDR1 is SQVTM and CDR2 ANQGSEA. The trim removed 6 bases at V and 5 bases at J, leaving 9 bases unmatched. This CDR3 contains 13 residues. Here the CDR3 reads CSVTRQGRTEAFF. CDR3 DNA: TGCAGCGTCACCCGACAGGGAAGGACTGAAGCTTTCTTT.

This chain connects TRBV23-1 to TRBJ2-6, with unresolved D. TRBV23-1 falls under the ORF class, with uncertain function. V was clipped by 4 bases and J by 0 bases, with 19 bases between them. This CDR3 region has 19 residues. This CDR3 is CASSPPPGRPSSGANVLTF. In DNA, the CDR3 is TGCGCCAGCAGTCCCCCGCCCGGCCGACCTAGCTCTGGGGCCAACGTCCTGACTTTC.

V is TRBV9 and J is TRBJ2-6; 11 bases match TRBD2. CDR1 and CDR2 from the germline V gene are SGDLS and YYNGEE. V shed 0 bases, J shed 0 bases, and the junction held 17 bases outside the gene matches. The CDR3 runs 23 residues. Here the CDR3 reads CASSVDERSPGLAGPSGANVLTF. The CDR3, as DNA: TGTGCCAGCAGCGTAGACGAGAGGAGCCCCGGACTAGCGGGCCCCTCTGGGGCCAACGTCCTGACTTTC.

The chain links TRBV18 to TRBJ1-2; 9 bases fit TRBD1. With 6 bases clipped from V and 2 bases from J, the junction kept 7 bases outside the gene matches. There are 15 residues in the CDR3. Germline lookup yields CDR1 KGHSH and CDR2 LQKENI. The CDR3 loop reads CASSPEQGANYGYTF. CDR3 sequence (DNA): TGTGCCAGCTCCCCTGAACAGGGGGCAAACTATGGCTACACCTTC.

Concerning this clone itself: A much larger clone is a single base away; this may be a read error. The chain employs TRBV24-1 and TRBJ2-3; 12 positions agree with TRBD1. The CDR3 consists of 16 residues. Germline trimming cut 5 bases from V and 6 bases from J; bases unmatched to any gene: 8. In germline, CDR1 is KGHDR, CDR2 SFDVKD. The CDR3 protein is CATSGPGQGAGDTQYF. CDR3 nucleotide sequence: TGTGCCACCAGTGGCCCGGGACAGGGGGCAGGCGATACGCAGTATTTT.

V is TRBV3-1 (or the pseudogene TRBV3-2) and J is TRBJ2-2; 10 bases are a match to TRBD1. CDR3 size: 15 residues. The V gene end was trimmed by 5 bases and the J gene end by 4 bases; junction bases not matched to a gene: 4. Germline CDR1 LGHDT, CDR2 YNNKEL (reference sequence). CDR3 coding DNA: TGTGCCAGCAGCAAGGGGACAGGGGCCACCGGGGAGCTGTTTTTT. Translated, it gives CASSKGTGATGELFF.

This clone has a single count. The chain carries TRBV3-1 (or the pseudogene TRBV3-2) and TRBJ2-7, with D maybe TRBD1 (6 bases). Germline values: CDR1 LGHDT, CDR2 YNNKEL (reference sequence). Trimming took off 3 bases at V and 0 bases at J, with 12 bases between the two ends. The CDR3 loop spans 15 amino acids. The CDR3 nucleotides read TGTGCCAGCAGCCAGCGTGGACAGAGCTCCTACGAGCAGTACTTC. Translated: CASSQRGQSSYEQYF.

In DNA, the CDR3 is TGTGCCAGCTCGCGGACAGGGACCTCTGGGGCCAACGTCCTGACTTTC. It is translated as CASSRTGTSGANVLTF. The V gene is TRBV18, the J gene TRBJ2-6; 8 nucleotides line up with TRBD1. Germline CDR1 is KGHSH and CDR2 is LQKENI. The J segment lost 0 bases and the V segment lost 6 bases, leaving 4 bases of the junction unmatched. This CDR3 contains 16 residues.

The chain uses TRBV28 and TRBJ1-1; 8 bases map to TRBD1. In germline, CDR1 is MDHEN, CDR2 SYDVKM. This CDR3 has 15 residues. After removal of 6 bases from V and 1 base from J, the junction contained 7 bases not matched to a gene. The DNA of the CDR3 is TGTGCCAGCAGATATCCAGGACAGGGGAACACTGAAGCTTTCTTT. This encodes CASRYPGQGNTEAFF.

The chain is built from TRBV19 and TRBJ2-1, with D maybe TRBD2 (6 bases). V dropped 9 bases and J dropped 8 bases, with 17 bases sitting between them. CDR1 is LNHDA, CDR2 SQIVND, per germline (reference sequence). The CDR3 sequence is 13 residues long. The DNA for the CDR3 is TGTGCCAGCGGGACTCAAGGGTTCGATGAGCAGTTCTTC. Encoded protein: CASGTQGFDEQFF.

V and J are TRBV10-3 and TRBJ2-7; D is unresolved. Germline CDR1 reads ENHRY; CDR2 reads SYGVKD. The CDR3 is 11 amino acids. Trimming removed 3 bases from V and 4 bases from J, with 4 bases in between. The CDR3 DNA sequence: TGTGCCATCAGTGACTTGTACGAGCAGTACTTC. Its protein product is CAISDLYEQYF.

The rearrangement joins TRBV20-1 to TRBJ2-7; the D gene is possibly TRBD2 (5 bases). In germline, CDR1 is DFQATT, CDR2 SNEGSKA (reference sequence). V was pared by 4 bases and J by 3 bases, with 7 bases between. There are 11 residues in the CDR3. CDR3 DNA sequence: TGCAGTGCTAACCGGGGCTACGAGCAGTACTTC. Protein sequence: CSANRGYEQYF.

This sequence joins TRBV7-2 and TRBJ1-1, with D perhaps matching TRBD1 (6 bases). V dropped 6 bases and J dropped 3 bases, with 11 bases sitting between them. CDR3 length equals 13 residues. Germline-derived CDR1 and CDR2 are SGHTA and FQGNSA. CDR3 sequence reads: CASSNRAHTEAFF. Here the CDR3 DNA reads TGTGCCAGCAGTAACAGGGCCCACACTGAAGCTTTCTTT.

The chain couples TRBV6-5 to TRBJ1-1, with D possibly matching TRBD1 (6 bases). The length of the CDR3 is 15 residues. Between the trimmed V and J ends, which lost 6 bases and 4 bases, there was a span of 18 bases. Germline values: CDR1 MNHEY, CDR2 SVGAGI. CDR3 protein: CASRTQGQKGTEAFF. The CDR3, as DNA: TGTGCCAGCAGAACACAGGGCCAGAAGGGCACTGAAGCTTTCTTT.

V is TRBV9 and J is TRBJ1-3; TRBD1 might be the D (5 bases). This CDR3 has 15 amino acids. Between the trimmed V and J ends, which lost 4 bases and 4 bases, there was a span of 15 bases. Per germline, CDR1 SGDLS and CDR2 YYNGEE. CDR3 nucleotides: TGTGCCAGCAGCCACGGAGGGGTGGGGGGAAACACCATATATTTT. Its translation is CASSHGGVGGNTIYF.